This T cell receptor (beta chain) comes out of a study of radiotherapy plus CTLA-4 blockade in lung cancer. This CDR3 has 14 residues. V gave up 6 bases and J gave up 2 bases; unmatched junction bases: 5. The V gene's germline CDR1 is MDHEN and CDR2 SYDVKM. Libraries were prepared by immunoSEQ multiplex PCR; TCRdb keeps only in-frame clonotypes and omits some of them. The data hold about 70,000 clones, with roughly 85% observed a single time. J is TRBJ2-3 and V is TRBV28; 7 bases map to TRBD1. The TCR comes from a human donor with non-small cell lung cancer who had a complete response to radiotherapy plus ipilimumab. This specimen was peripheral blood, taken from a patient treated with radiotherapy plus ipilimumab. The CDR3 is CASRTGTDTDTQYF. In DNA, the CDR3 is TGTGCCAGCAGGACCGGGACAGACACAGATACGCAGTATTTT.